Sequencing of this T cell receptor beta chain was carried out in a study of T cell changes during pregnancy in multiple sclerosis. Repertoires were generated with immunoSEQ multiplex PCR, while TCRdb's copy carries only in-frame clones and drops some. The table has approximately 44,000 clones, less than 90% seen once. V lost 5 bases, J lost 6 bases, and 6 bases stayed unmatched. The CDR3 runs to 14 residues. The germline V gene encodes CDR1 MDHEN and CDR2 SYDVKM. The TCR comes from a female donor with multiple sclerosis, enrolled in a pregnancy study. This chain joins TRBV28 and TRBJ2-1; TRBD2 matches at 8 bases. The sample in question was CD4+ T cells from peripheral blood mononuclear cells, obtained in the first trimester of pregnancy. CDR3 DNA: TGTGCCAGCAGTCCCCTACTAGCGGTCAATGAGCAGTTCTTC. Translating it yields CASSPLLAVNEQFF.